The rows below give T cell receptor beta chains drawn from one sample of a study of T cell responses to AZD1222 COVID-19 vaccine. Assay: immunoSEQ multiplex PCR; the TCRdb copy retains only in-frame clones and omits some. The repertoire holds about 120,000 clones, with roughly nine tenths as singletons. This sample comprised peripheral blood, obtained on day 0 of AZD1222 vaccination. The receptor source for this set is an adult in good health. CDR3s include the opening cysteine and the closing phenylalanine or tryptophan. A D gene is named only where the DNA matches it firmly. Some rows mark clone size as missing; the rest say once, few, many or name a class of expanded clone.

V: TRBV19
J: TRBJ1-1
D: NA
size: NA
CDR3: CASSAHVSNTEAFF
DNA: TGTGCCAGTAGTGCCCATGTTTCGAACACTGAAGCTTTCTTT

V: TRBV30
J: TRBJ2-7
D: NA
size: once
CDR3: CAYRDPYEQYF
DNA: TGTGCTTACAGGGACCCCTACGAGCAGTACTTC

V: TRBV24-1
J: TRBJ2-3
D: NA
size: NA
CDR3: CATSDFKDASTDTQYF
DNA: TGTGCCACCAGTGATTTCAAAGATGCGAGCACAGATACGCAGTATTTT

V: TRBV30
J: TRBJ2-7
D: NA
size: once
CDR3: CAWSRNSGAEVSEQYF
DNA: TGTGCCTGGAGCCGAAATTCCGGGGCTGAAGTCTCCGAGCAGTACTTC

V: TRBV25-1
J: TRBJ2-3
D: TRBD2
size: NA
CDR3: CASSRTSGMTDTQYF
DNA: TGTGCCAGCAGCCGGACTAGCGGGATGACAGATACGCAGTATTTT

V: TRBV30
J: TRBJ1-1
D: NA
size: NA
CDR3: CAWSGGHLPFF
DNA: TGTGCCTGGAGTGGGGGACATCTTCCTTTCTTT

V: TRBV28
J: TRBJ2-5
D: NA
size: NA
CDR3: CASSLIGPQETQYF
DNA: TGTGCCAGCAGTTTGATCGGACCTCAAGAGACCCAGTACTTC

V: TRBV7-2
J: TRBJ1-5
D: TRBD1
size: NA
CDR3: CASSSDRAEETAQHF
DNA: TGTGCCAGCAGCTCCGACAGGGCCGAGGAGACAGCCCAGCATTTT

V: TRBV11-2
J: TRBJ2-7
D: NA
size: NA
CDR3: CASSLQGGNTYEQYF
DNA: TGTGCCAGCAGCCTTCAGGGGGGCAACACCTACGAGCAGTACTTC

V: TRBV12-3/TRBV12-4
J: TRBJ2-5
D: NA
size: NA
CDR3: CASSDKPQETQYF
DNA: TGTGCCAGCTCCGACAAACCCCAAGAGACCCAGTACTTC

V: TRBV5-1
J: TRBJ2-5
D: NA
size: NA
CDR3: CASSPILAGTGETQYF
DNA: TGCGCCAGCAGCCCGATCCTGGCGGGGACGGGAGAGACCCAGTACTTC

V: TRBV4-3
J: TRBJ1-1
D: NA
size: NA
CDR3: CASSLSGNRPAFF
DNA: TGCGCCAGCAGCTTGTCGGGGAATCGGCCAGCTTTCTTT

V: TRBV27
J: TRBJ2-5
D: NA
size: once
CDR3: CASSFSIQETQYF
DNA: TGTGCCAGCAGTTTCTCCATCCAAGAGACCCAGTACTTC

V: TRBV6-2/TRBV6-3
J: TRBJ1-3
D: NA
size: NA
CDR3: CASSYNRELSSGNTIYF
DNA: TGTGCCAGCAGTTACAACCGGGAGCTCAGCTCTGGAAACACCATATATTTT

V: TRBV28
J: TRBJ2-7
D: NA
size: NA
CDR3: CASSLSGSSYEQYF
DNA: TGTGCCAGCAGTTTAAGTGGCAGCTCCTACGAGCAGTACTTC

V: TRBV10-1
J: TRBJ1-2
D: NA
size: NA
CDR3: CASRLKSGTIPVCYGYTF
DNA: TGCGCCAGCAGGTTAAAATCCGGGACAATCCCCGTCTGCTATGGCTACACCTTC

V: TRBV28
J: TRBJ2-7
D: TRBD2
size: NA
CDR3: CASRHGTSGSYEQYF
DNA: TGTGCCAGCAGACACGGGACTAGCGGGAGCTACGAGCAGTACTTC

V: TRBV19
J: TRBJ1-5
D: TRBD1
size: NA
CDR3: CASTTGGYQPQHF
DNA: TGTGCCAGTACGACAGGGGGCTATCAGCCCCAGCATTTT

V: TRBV5-6
J: TRBJ1-2
D: TRBD1
size: NA
CDR3: CASSSLHRGLHGYTF
DNA: TGTGCCAGCAGCTCATTGCACAGGGGGCTCCATGGCTACACCTTC

V: TRBV10-3
J: TRBJ1-5
D: NA
size: NA
CDR3: CAISESGQPQHF
DNA: TGTGCCATCAGTGAGTCGGGACAGCCCCAGCATTTT

V: TRBV28
J: TRBJ1-6
D: NA
size: NA
CDR3: CASRLPYNSPLHF
DNA: TGTGCCAGCAGGCTCCCCTATAATTCACCCCTCCACTTT

V: TRBV5-1
J: TRBJ1-1
D: NA
size: NA
CDR3: CASSLQGNTEAFF
DNA: TGCGCCAGCAGCTTACAGGGTAACACTGAAGCTTTCTTT

V: TRBV7-6
J: TRBJ2-7
D: NA
size: NA
CDR3: CASSLVGGRSHEQYF
DNA: TGTGCCAGCAGCTTAGTGGGGGGACGGTCCCACGAGCAGTACTTC

V: TRBV24-1
J: TRBJ2-2
D: NA
size: NA
CDR3: CATSDLRSGNTGELFF
DNA: TGTGCCACCAGTGATTTGAGGTCAGGAAACACCGGGGAGCTGTTTTTT

V: TRBV4-2
J: TRBJ2-3
D: NA
size: NA
CDR3: CASSQERRATDTQYF
DNA: TGTGCCAGCAGCCAAGAAAGGCGAGCCACAGATACGCAGTATTTT

V: TRBV3-1/TRBV3-2
J: TRBJ2-4
D: TRBD1
size: few
CDR3: CASSVPGQSLQYF
DNA: TGTGCCAGCAGCGTCCCGGGACAGTCACTTCAGTACTTC

V: TRBV23-1
J: TRBJ1-4
D: NA
size: NA
CDR3: CASRRPTEKWEKLFF
DNA: TGCGCCAGCAGACGCCCGACGGAAAAATGGGAAAAACTGTTTTTT

V: TRBV5-1
J: TRBJ2-1
D: NA
size: NA
CDR3: CASSLMGLTYNEQFF
DNA: TGCGCCAGCAGCTTGATGGGGTTAACCTACAATGAGCAGTTCTTC

V: TRBV30
J: TRBJ1-6
D: NA
size: NA
CDR3: CAWSERDSPLHF
DNA: TGTGCCTGGAGCGAAAGAGATTCACCCCTCCACTTT

V: TRBV4-3
J: TRBJ1-6
D: NA
size: NA
CDR3: CASSQLAGEDSPLHF
DNA: TGCGCCAGCAGCCAGTTGGCCGGGGAGGATTCACCCCTCCACTTT

V: TRBV29-1
J: TRBJ1-2
D: NA
size: NA
CDR3: CSVPSFGDGYTF
DNA: TGCAGCGTTCCTTCATTTGGGGATGGCTACACCTTC

V: TRBV28
J: TRBJ1-3
D: NA
size: once
CDR3: CASSHPGGNTIYF
DNA: TGTGCCAGCTCACACCCGGGGGGAAACACCATATATTTT

V: TRBV6-4
J: TRBJ2-3
D: NA
size: NA
CDR3: CASSAIGGLDTQYF
DNA: TGTGCCAGCAGTGCCATTGGCGGGTTAGATACGCAGTATTTT

V: TRBV4-3
J: TRBJ2-2
D: NA
size: NA
CDR3: CASSQDYGGDTGELFF
DNA: TGCGCCAGCAGCCAAGATTATGGGGGAGACACCGGGGAGCTGTTTTTT

V: TRBV27
J: TRBJ2-2
D: NA
size: NA
CDR3: CASSWGRDGELFF
DNA: TGTGCCAGCTCCTGGGGTCGCGACGGGGAGCTGTTTTTT

V: TRBV7-9
J: TRBJ1-6
D: NA
size: once
CDR3: CASSLALGRTYNSPLHF
DNA: TGTGCCAGCAGCTTAGCGCTGGGGCGGACCTATAATTCACCCCTCCACTTT

V: TRBV2
J: TRBJ2-1
D: NA
size: few
CDR3: CASSEQGNLNEQFF
DNA: TGTGCCAGCAGTGAACAGGGTAATTTGAATGAGCAGTTCTTC

V: TRBV12-5
J: TRBJ2-5
D: TRBD1
size: NA
CDR3: CASGAGTGSQTQYF
DNA: TGTGCTAGTGGTGCCGGGACAGGGAGCCAGACCCAGTACTTC

V: TRBV7-9
J: TRBJ2-7
D: NA
size: NA
CDR3: CASSPTAAGSYEQYF
DNA: TGTGCCAGCAGCCCGACCGCTGCGGGCTCCTACGAGCAGTACTTC

V: TRBV19
J: TRBJ1-4
D: NA
size: NA
CDR3: CAERRLNEKLFF
DNA: TGTGCCGAACGGAGGCTCAATGAAAAACTGTTTTTT

V: TRBV19
J: TRBJ1-5
D: NA
size: NA
CDR3: CNPSGNQPQHF
DNA: TGTAACCCCTCGGGGAATCAGCCCCAGCATTTT

V: TRBV18
J: TRBJ2-7
D: NA
size: NA
CDR3: CASSPPTGSLIYEQYF
DNA: TGTGCCAGCTCACCACCGACAGGATCTCTTATCTACGAGCAGTACTTC

V: TRBV3-1/TRBV3-2
J: TRBJ1-3
D: NA
size: NA
CDR3: CASSQVGGRLMRHTIYF
DNA: TGTGCCAGCAGCCAAGTCGGGGGGAGACTGATGAGACACACCATATATTTT

V: TRBV2
J: TRBJ2-1
D: NA
size: NA
CDR3: CASSDRRGPYNEQFF
DNA: TGTGCCAGCAGTGACAGGCGGGGGCCCTACAATGAGCAGTTCTTC

V: TRBV15
J: TRBJ1-1
D: NA
size: NA
CDR3: CATRNQGKAEAFF
DNA: TGTGCCACCAGGAATCAGGGGAAAGCTGAAGCTTTCTTT

V: TRBV7-2
J: TRBJ1-3
D: NA
size: NA
CDR3: CASSPILGNTIYF
DNA: TGTGCCAGCAGCCCTATATTGGGAAACACCATATATTTT

V: TRBV11-2
J: TRBJ1-1
D: TRBD1
size: NA
CDR3: CASSPGQGMNTEAFF
DNA: TGTGCCAGCAGCCCCGGACAGGGGATGAACACTGAAGCTTTCTTT

V: TRBV6-2/TRBV6-3
J: TRBJ2-5
D: TRBD1
size: NA
CDR3: CASSLRDRGRETQYF
DNA: TGTGCCAGCAGTCTACGGGACAGGGGGCGGGAGACCCAGTACTTC

V: TRBV27
J: TRBJ1-1
D: NA
size: NA
CDR3: CASSLGPGQSRTEAFF
DNA: TGTGCCAGCAGTCTGGGGCCAGGACAGTCCCGTACTGAAGCTTTCTTT